Listed below are T cell receptor beta chains from one sample, sequenced in a study of blood T cell repertoires in COVID-19. Assay: immunoSEQ multiplex PCR; the TCRdb copy retains only in-frame clones and omits some. The sample holds about 240,000 clones; about 79% are singletons and the top ten take roughly 10%. Sequencing used peripheral blood. These receptors all stem from a woman of 80 years or more with acute or convalescent COVID-19. Both conserved end residues are part of each CDR3. A D gene is named only where the DNA matches it firmly. For some rows the clone size is stated as once, few or many, or as a class when expanded; others skip it.

V gene	D gene	clone size	J gene	CDR3 protein	CDR3 DNA
TRBV24-1	NA	few	TRBJ1-4	CATSDPGQSFEKLFF	TGTGCCACCAGTGACCCCGGACAGAGTTTTGAAAAACTGTTTTTT
TRBV4-2	NA	NA	TRBJ1-1	CASSPLEGGTEAFF	TGTGCCAGCAGCCCATTGGAGGGAGGCACTGAAGCTTTCTTT
TRBV2	TRBD1	NA	TRBJ1-6	CASSVGGGQGSSPLHF	TGTGCCAGCAGTGTGGGGGGGGGACAGGGGAGTTCACCCCTCCACTTT
TRBV5-1	TRBD1	NA	TRBJ2-7	CASSVEPGQFYEQYF	TGCGCCAGCAGCGTAGAACCGGGACAGTTCTACGAGCAGTACTTC
TRBV5-1	TRBD1	once	TRBJ2-7	CASSRDGQAHEQYF	TGCGCCAGCAGCCGAGACGGACAGGCCCACGAGCAGTACTTC
TRBV7-9	NA	NA	TRBJ1-6	CASSLTGFDSPLHF	TGTGCCAGCAGCCTCACAGGGTTCGACTCACCCCTCCACTTT
TRBV18	NA	NA	TRBJ1-2	CASSPDRANYGYTF	TGTGCCAGCTCACCCGACAGAGCTAACTATGGCTACACCTTC
TRBV12-3/TRBV12-4	TRBD1	few	TRBJ2-7	CASTRTGDYEQYF	TGTGCCAGCACTAGGACAGGGGACTACGAGCAGTACTTC
TRBV28	TRBD1	NA	TRBJ2-2	CASSNRGFRATGELFF	TGTGCCAGCAGCAACAGGGGTTTTCGAGCGACCGGGGAGCTGTTTTTT
TRBV28	NA	once	TRBJ1-5	CASSFPPGQPQHF	TGTGCCAGCAGTTTCCCCCCGGGTCAGCCCCAGCATTTT
TRBV12-2	NA	NA	TRBJ2-7	CASRSAFLLWLVRHEQYF	TGTGCAAGTCGCTCAGCCTTCTTATTATGGCTAGTTAGGCACGAGCAGTACTTC
TRBV24-1	TRBD2	NA	TRBJ2-3	CATSDTGLAGTDTQYF	TGTGCCACCAGTGACACGGGACTAGCGGGGACAGATACGCAGTATTTT
TRBV9	TRBD1	NA	TRBJ1-5	CASSPPGTGQPQHF	TGTGCCAGCAGCCCACCCGGGACAGGGCAGCCCCAGCATTTT
TRBV5-6	NA	NA	TRBJ1-1	CASSLKGLAEAFF	TGTGCCAGCAGCTTGAAGGGGTTGGCTGAAGCTTTCTTT
TRBV5-1	TRBD1	medium-sized	TRBJ2-7	CASSVGTGGAYEQYF	TGCGCCAGCAGCGTTGGGACAGGGGGCGCCTACGAGCAGTACTTC
TRBV3-1/TRBV3-2	NA	NA	TRBJ1-2	CASSQDKRTSYGYTF	TGTGCCAGCAGCCAAGATAAACGGACTTCCTATGGCTACACCTTC
TRBV7-2	NA	NA	TRBJ1-5	CASSFGGARSQPQHF	TGTGCCAGCAGCTTCGGGGGGGCGCGAAGTCAGCCCCAGCATTTT
TRBV27	NA	few	TRBJ1-5	CASSLRREQPQHF	TGTGCCAGCAGTTTAAGGCGGGAACAGCCCCAGCATTTT
TRBV13	NA	NA	TRBJ2-5	CASSLPGTLQETQYF	TGTGCCAGCAGCCTCCCAGGGACACTCCAAGAGACCCAGTACTTC
TRBV7-2	TRBD1	NA	TRBJ2-7	CASSPGTGGKHEQYF	TGTGCCAGCAGCCCAGGGACAGGGGGTAAGCACGAGCAGTACTTC
TRBV4-1	TRBD1	NA	TRBJ1-2	CASSQPPRGQGNYGYTF	TGCGCCAGCAGCCAACCCCCCAGGGGACAGGGAAACTATGGCTACACCTTC
TRBV19	NA	NA	TRBJ1-5	CASSEINQPQHF	TGTGCCAGTAGTGAGATTAATCAGCCCCAGCATTTT
TRBV2	TRBD1	NA	TRBJ1-1	CASRIYQGAYTEAFF	TGTGCCAGCAGAATCTATCAGGGGGCCTATACTGAAGCTTTCTTT
TRBV18	TRBD1	NA	TRBJ1-5	CASSRGYGQENQPQHF	TGTGCCAGCTCACGGGGGTATGGACAGGAGAATCAGCCCCAGCATTTT